The rows below give T cell receptor beta chains drawn from one sample of a study of beta chain features in type 1 diabetes. Using immunoSEQ multiplex PCR, the repertoire was profiled, and TCRdb retains in-frame clones only, with some absent. The profile shows 600,000 to 700,000 clones, over 10% of them singletons. Sequencing was done on a sample of naive CD4+ T cells from blood. The receptors originated from a young man with type 1 diabetes. Both conserved end residues are part of each CDR3. The D gene is left open where the match is weak. Not all rows give a size; the values are once, few, many and, for expanded clones, a class.

.,.,TRBJ2-7,TRBV2,CASRRETLGDEQYF,TGTGCCAGCAGGCGTGAGACCTTGGGGGACGAGCAGTACTTC
.,.,TRBJ2-7,TRBV29-1,CSVRDRRLPYEQYF,TGCAGCGTCCGAGACAGGCGCCTTCCCTACGAGCAGTACTTC
.,.,TRBJ2-1,TRBV5-1,CASSEVAHEQFF,TGCGCCAGCAGCGAAGTAGCCCATGAGCAGTTCTTC
.,.,TRBJ2-1,TRBV5-1,CASSLVRTSRNEQFF,TGCGCCAGCAGCTTGGTAAGGACCAGCAGGAATGAGCAGTTCTTC
TRBD2,.,TRBJ2-7,TRBV14,CASSRVAGISYEQYF,TGTGCCAGCAGTCGAGTAGCGGGGATCTCCTACGAGCAGTACTTC
TRBD1,few,TRBJ1-4,TRBV4-1,CASSFIQGAANEKLFF,TGCGCCAGCAGCTTTATCCAGGGGGCCGCTAATGAAAAACTGTTTTTT
.,few,TRBJ2-5,TRBV5-1,CASSLNGGEETQYF,TGCGCCAGCAGCTTGAACGGGGGCGAAGAGACCCAGTACTTC
.,.,TRBJ1-4,TRBV30,CAWSGLRGYEKLFF,TGTGCCTGGAGTGGCTTACGGGGGTATGAAAAACTGTTTTTT
TRBD1,.,TRBJ1-2,TRBV28,CASAEGQANYGYTF,TGTGCCAGCGCGGAGGGACAGGCCAACTATGGCTACACCTTC
.,.,TRBJ1-3,TRBV29-1,CSVGGDNSGNTIYF,TGCAGCGTTGGGGGGGACAACTCTGGAAACACCATATATTTT
TRBD1,few,TRBJ2-7,TRBV7-2,CASSEGQGEFYEQYF,TGTGCCAGCAGCGAAGGACAGGGGGAATTCTACGAGCAGTACTTC
.,few,TRBJ1-5,TRBV28,CATGTGYQPQHF,TGTGCCACCGGGACGGGGTATCAGCCCCAGCATTTT
.,.,TRBJ2-1,TRBV4-2,CASSQGVSATPYNEQFF,TGTGCCAGCAGCCAAGGGGTAAGCGCGACTCCTTACAATGAGCAGTTCTTC
.,.,TRBJ2-5,TRBV7-2,CASSRQPITETQYF,TGTGCCAGCAGCCGCCAGCCCATCACGGAGACCCAGTACTTC
.,few,TRBJ2-5,TRBV7-2,CASSFRGRAETQYF,TGTGCCAGCAGCTTCCGGGGCCGGGCAGAGACCCAGTACTTC
.,.,TRBJ2-1,TRBV7-2,CASSLEKAVYNEQFF,TGTGCCAGCAGCTTGGAAAAGGCGGTGTACAATGAGCAGTTCTTC
.,.,TRBJ2-3,TRBV6-5,CASSYGQISTDTQYF,TGTGCCAGCAGTTACGGGCAGATTAGCACAGATACGCAGTATTTT
.,few,TRBJ2-1,TRBV19,CASTEGMGLVSYNEQFF,TGTGCCAGTACCGAGGGAATGGGACTTGTCTCCTACAATGAGCAGTTCTTC
TRBD1,.,TRBJ2-1,TRBV5-1,CASSLRQGFNEQFF,TGCGCCAGCAGCTTGAGACAGGGGTTCAATGAGCAGTTCTTC
.,few,TRBJ1-6,TRBV6-5,CASSYSLYSPLHF,TGTGCCAGCAGTTACTCCCTCTATTCACCCCTCCACTTT
.,.,TRBJ2-2,TRBV7-9,CASSPPRRPGNTGELFF,TGTGCCAGCAGCCCCCCCCGCAGGCCAGGAAACACCGGGGAGCTGTTTTTT
.,few,TRBJ1-3,TRBV19,CASSRDTDSGNTIYF,TGTGCCAGTAGTCGGGACACGGACTCTGGAAACACCATATATTTT
.,.,TRBJ1-5,TRBV28,CASSLHPGGGRQPQHF,TGTGCCAGCAGTTTACACCCGGGGGGAGGCCGCCAGCCCCAGCATTTT
.,.,TRBJ2-7,TRBV25-1,CASSELEGHLYEQYF,TGTGCCAGCAGTGAATTGGAAGGCCACCTCTACGAGCAGTACTTC
TRBD2,.,TRBJ2-1,TRBV2,CASRYSRTSGSYNEQFF,TGTGCCAGCAGGTATTCCCGGACTAGCGGATCCTACAATGAGCAGTTCTTC
.,.,TRBJ2-1,TRBV9,CASSVDPGLIYNEQFF,TGTGCCAGCAGCGTAGATCCAGGGTTGATTTACAATGAGCAGTTCTTC
.,.,TRBJ2-1,TRBV5-4,CASSFSRDNEQFF,TGTGCCAGCAGCTTCTCCAGAGACAATGAGCAGTTCTTC
TRBD1,.,TRBJ2-2,TRBV9,CASSGPGQGSGELFF,TGTGCCAGCAGCGGGCCGGGACAGGGGTCCGGGGAGCTGTTTTTT
.,.,TRBJ1-1,TRBV9,CASSVAGDTEAFF,TGTGCCAGCAGCGTAGCAGGTGATACTGAAGCTTTCTTT
.,few,TRBJ1-3,TRBV5-4,CASSAGGSGNTIYF,TGTGCCAGCAGCGCCGGAGGATCTGGAAACACCATATATTTT
TRBD1,.,TRBJ2-3,TRBV5-5,CASSHTGGLTDTQYF,TGTGCCAGCAGCCATACAGGGGGCCTGACAGATACGCAGTATTTT
.,.,TRBJ2-3,TRBV29-1,CSVVVQNTDTQYF,TGCAGCGTTGTAGTGCAGAACACAGATACGCAGTATTTT
TRBD1,.,TRBJ1-3,TRBV9,CASSVYPTGGFGNTIYF,TGTGCCAGCAGCGTCTACCCGACAGGGGGATTTGGAAACACCATATATTTT